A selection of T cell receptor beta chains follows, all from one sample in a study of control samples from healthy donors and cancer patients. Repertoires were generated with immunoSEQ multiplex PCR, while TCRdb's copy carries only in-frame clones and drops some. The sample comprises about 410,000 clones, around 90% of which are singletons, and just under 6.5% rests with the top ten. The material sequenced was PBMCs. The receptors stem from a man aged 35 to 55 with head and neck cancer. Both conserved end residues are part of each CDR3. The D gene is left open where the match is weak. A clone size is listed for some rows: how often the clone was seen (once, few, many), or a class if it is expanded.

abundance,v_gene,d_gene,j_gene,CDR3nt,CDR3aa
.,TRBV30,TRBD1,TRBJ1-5,TGTGCCTGGAACGTCCGGGACAGGGATCCCCAGCATTTT,CAWNVRDRDPQHF
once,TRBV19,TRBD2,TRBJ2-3,TGTGCCAGTAGTGCTAGCGGGACTAGCACAGATACGCAGTATTTT,CASSASGTSTDTQYF
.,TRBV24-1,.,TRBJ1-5,TGTGCCACCAGTGGTTGGGGGGAGGGGCAGCCCCAGCATTTT,CATSGWGEGQPQHF
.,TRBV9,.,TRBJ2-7,TGTGCCAGCAGCGTAGAGGGTTCAAGCTTCGGTGAGCAGTACTTC,CASSVEGSSFGEQYF
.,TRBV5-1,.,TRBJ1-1,TGCGCCAGCAGCTTGGCCTATATGGCTGAAGCTTTCTTT,CASSLAYMAEAFF
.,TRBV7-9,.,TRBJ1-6,TGTGCCAGCAGCTCCCAGACAGGAGGGGTTCGTTCCTATAATTCACCCCTCCACTTT,CASSSQTGGVRSYNSPLHF
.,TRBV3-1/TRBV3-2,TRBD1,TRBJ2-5,TGTGCCAGCAGCCAGGACAGGGTCCAAGAGACCCAGTACTTC,CASSQDRVQETQYF
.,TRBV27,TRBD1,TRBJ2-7,TGTGCCAGCAGTTTATTAGGGACAGGGTACGAGCAGTACTTC,CASSLLGTGYEQYF
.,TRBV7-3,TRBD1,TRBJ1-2,TGTGCCAGCAGCTTGACAGGGGGCAATGGCTACACCTTC,CASSLTGGNGYTF
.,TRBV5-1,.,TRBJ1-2,TGCGCCAGCAGCTTAACCGGTCAGGGAACTTCTAACTATGGCTACACCTTC,CASSLTGQGTSNYGYTF
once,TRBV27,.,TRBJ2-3,TGTGCCAGCAGGACGACAGTCGGCACAGATACGCAGTATTTT,CASRTTVGTDTQYF
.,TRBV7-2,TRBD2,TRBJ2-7,TGTGCCAGCAGCCCTACTAGCGGGGGGCTGGATTACGAGCAGTACTTC,CASSPTSGGLDYEQYF
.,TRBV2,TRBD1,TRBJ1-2,TGTGCCAGCAGTCGCGCGGACAGGGGGCGAGGCTACACCTTC,CASSRADRGRGYTF
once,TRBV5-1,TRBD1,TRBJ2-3,TGCGCCAGCAGCCCCCAGGGACAGCCGATCACAGATACGCAGTATTTT,CASSPQGQPITDTQYF
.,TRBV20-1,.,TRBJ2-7,TGCAGTGCTAGTTATCGGGACCACGAGCAGTACTTC,CSASYRDHEQYF
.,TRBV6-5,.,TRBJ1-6,TGTGCCAGCAGTTACAAACCAGGGACGGACAATTCACCCCTCCACTTT,CASSYKPGTDNSPLHF
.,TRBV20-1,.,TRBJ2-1,TGCAGTGCTGGCCCGTTGGATGAGCAGTTCTTC,CSAGPLDEQFF
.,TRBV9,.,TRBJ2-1,TGTGCCAGCAGCGTAGATCTTACCGGGGTGGAGCAGTTCTTC,CASSVDLTGVEQFF
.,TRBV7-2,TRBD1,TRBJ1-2,TGTGCCAGCAGCGCCCTACAGGGGGCTGAGGGCTACACCTTC,CASSALQGAEGYTF
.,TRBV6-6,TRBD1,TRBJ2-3,TGTGCCAGCAGTCTTTTCGCCGACAGGGTATCGAACACAGATACGCAGTATTTT,CASSLFADRVSNTDTQYF
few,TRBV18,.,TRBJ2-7,TGTGCCAGCTCACTAACCACGACCAACGAGCAGTACTTC,CASSLTTTNEQYF
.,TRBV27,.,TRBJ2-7,TGTGCCAGCAGTTTTCGTTCGGGGTTCAACCACGAGCAGTACTTC,CASSFRSGFNHEQYF
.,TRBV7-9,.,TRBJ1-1,TGTGCCAGCAGCGACAGCGATGGGTCGGGCACTGAAGCTTTCTTT,CASSDSDGSGTEAFF
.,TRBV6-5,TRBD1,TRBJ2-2,TGTGCCAGCAGTTACCGGGACAGGGTGGACACCGGGGAGCCGTTTTTT,CASSYRDRVDTGEPFF
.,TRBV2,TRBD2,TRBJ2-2,TGTGCCAGCAGTGAATTTAGCGGGTCGAACACCGGGGAGCTGTTTTTT,CASSEFSGSNTGELFF
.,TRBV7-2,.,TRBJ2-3,TGTGCCAGCAGCTTAGTTAGCCCGCTAGCGACGACAGATACGCAGTATTTT,CASSLVSPLATTDTQYF
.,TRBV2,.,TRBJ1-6,TGTGCCAGCAGTGAAGAGGGATCACCCCTCCACTTT,CASSEEGSPLHF
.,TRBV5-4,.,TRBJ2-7,TGTGCCAGCAGCCCCTCGGGGGTATACGAGCAGTACTTC,CASSPSGVYEQYF
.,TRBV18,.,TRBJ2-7,TGTGCCAGCTCACTCGGGACACCCACCTACGAGCAGTACTTC,CASSLGTPTYEQYF
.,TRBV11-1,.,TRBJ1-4,TGTGCCAGCAGCTGGGGTGCAACTAATGAAAAACTGTTTTTT,CASSWGATNEKLFF
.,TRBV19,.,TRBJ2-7,TGTGCCAGTAGTATTGGCATTGGGTCCTACGAGCAGTACTTC,CASSIGIGSYEQYF
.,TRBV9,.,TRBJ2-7,TGTGCCAGCAGCGTAGGACCAGGGGAGGTGAACGAGCAGTACTTC,CASSVGPGEVNEQYF
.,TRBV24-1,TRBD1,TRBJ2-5,TGTGCCACCAGAGGGACAGAAGAGACCCAGTACTTC,CATRGTEETQYF
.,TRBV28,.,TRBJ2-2,TGTGCCAGCAGCTTGGGGGGCGGGAACACCGGGGAGCTGTTTTTT,CASSLGGGNTGELFF
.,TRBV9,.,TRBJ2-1,TGTGCCAGCGCCCCTGGGGGGATACGGACCAATGAGCAGTTCTTC,CASAPGGIRTNEQFF
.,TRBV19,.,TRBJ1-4,TGTGCCAGTAGTATAAACTCGGGAGAAAAACTGTTTTTT,CASSINSGEKLFF
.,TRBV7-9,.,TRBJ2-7,TGTGCCAGCAGCTTAGCGATGAGGGGTGAGCAGTACTTC,CASSLAMRGEQYF
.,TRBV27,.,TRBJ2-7,TGTGCCAGCAGTTTAAGGGGGGGGTTGTACGAGCAGTACTTC,CASSLRGGLYEQYF
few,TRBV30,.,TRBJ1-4,TGTGCCTGGAATCACGGCAGGGAAAGTGAAAAACTGTTTTTT,CAWNHGRESEKLFF
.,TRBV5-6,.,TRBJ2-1,TGTGCCAGCAGCCCAGATCGGGTTGAGCAGTTCTTC,CASSPDRVEQFF
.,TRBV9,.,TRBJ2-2,TGTGCCAGCAGCGCAAGGACACTCTCCGTGGGGGAGCTGTTTTTT,CASSARTLSVGELFF
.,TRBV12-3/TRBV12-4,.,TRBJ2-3,TGTGCCAGCAGTTCGGGACTCCTGCAGTATTTT,CASSSGLLQYF
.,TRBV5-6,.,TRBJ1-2,TGTGCCAGCAGTTCCTTAGTAGGGGCAGATGGCTACACCTTC,CASSSLVGADGYTF
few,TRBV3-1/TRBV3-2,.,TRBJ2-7,TGTGCCAGCAGCTTCCTACCTGGGAGCGAGCAGTACTTC,CASSFLPGSEQYF
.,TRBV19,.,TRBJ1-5,TGTGCCATTAAATGGGCAGGGCGGGGGCCAGGGCAGCCCCAGCATTTT,CAIKWAGRGPGQPQHF
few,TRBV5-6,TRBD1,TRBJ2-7,TGTGCCAGCAGCAGAGGTTACCGGGACAGTTCCTACGAGCAGTACTTC,CASSRGYRDSSYEQYF